This T cell receptor beta chain was retrieved from a study of post-analysis software for immune sequencing data. Germline V gene data show CDR1 as DFQATT and CDR2 as SNEGSKA (reference sequence). The CDR3 runs to 15 residues. As concerns this clonotype: Its cognate antigen is unknown. With a much larger clone just one base away, this may be a read error.

TCR beta libraries were prepared from cDNA with unique molecular identifiers. MiXCR was run by TCRdb on the PCR reads, yielding one entry per CDR3 protein. There are some 240,000 distinct CDR3 sequences in the sample; just over 35% occur only once, and 4.5% to 5.5% lies in the top ten. Regarding the study as a whole: Roughly 5 TRBV segments occurring more often in patients than controls included TRBV5-6, TRBV5-1 and TRBV20-1. Normalized Chao1 diversity was significantly reduced in patients versus controls.

Source material: blood. The sequence derives from a girl aged 10 to 17 with multiple sclerosis. The V and J genes are TRBV20-1 and TRBJ2-7, with D possibly being TRBD2 (6 bases). The J call may be faulty, since TRBJ2-5 better matches the DNA end. The DNA of the CDR3 is TGCGGTGCTAGACGATCCGGGGGAACCTCTGAGACCCAGTACTTC. Its protein product is CGARRSGGTSETQYF.